The entry that follows covers one T cell receptor (beta chain) sequence. The data stem from a study of blood T cell repertoires in COVID-19. Clones were read by immunoSEQ multiplex PCR, and TCRdb kept only the in-frame ones, dropping some. This table has 200,000 to 300,000 clones, about 87% appearing once. The CDR3 is made up of 14 amino acids. Germline V gene sequence: CDR1 SGHTA, CDR2 FQGNSA. V was pared by 1 base and J by 3 bases, with 7 bases between. This receptor was identified in a middle-aged woman with acute COVID-19. The gene calls are TRBV7-2 and TRBJ2-1; no reliable D call. The sample consisted of PBMCs or T cells enriched from blood (not recorded which). As DNA, the CDR3 is TGTGCCAGCAGCTTAGGTCCCGGCTACAATGAGCAGTTCTTC. It translates to CASSLGPGYNEQFF. Using reference TRBV7-2 and TRBJ2-1 for the parts outside the CDR3, the full variable domain is GAGVSQSPSNKVTEKGKDVELRCDPISGHTALYWYRQSLGQGLEFLIYFQGNSAPDKSGLPSDRFSAERTGGSVSTLTIQRTQQEDSAVYLCASSLGPGYNEQFFGPGTRLTVL.